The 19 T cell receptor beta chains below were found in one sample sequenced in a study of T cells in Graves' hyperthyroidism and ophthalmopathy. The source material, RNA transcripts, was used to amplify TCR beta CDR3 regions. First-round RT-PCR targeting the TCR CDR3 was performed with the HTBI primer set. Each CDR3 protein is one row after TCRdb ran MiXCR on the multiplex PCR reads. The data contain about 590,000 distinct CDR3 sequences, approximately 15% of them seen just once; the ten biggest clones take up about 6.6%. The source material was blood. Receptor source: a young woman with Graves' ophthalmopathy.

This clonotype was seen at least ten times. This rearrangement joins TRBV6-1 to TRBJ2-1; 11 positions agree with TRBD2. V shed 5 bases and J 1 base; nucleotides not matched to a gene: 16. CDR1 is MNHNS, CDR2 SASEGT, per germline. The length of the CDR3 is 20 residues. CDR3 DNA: TGTGCCAGCAGTTCCGCAACCGGGACTAGCGGCCTACAATCCTACAATGAGCAGTTCTTC. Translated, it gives CASSSATGTSGLQSYNEQFF.

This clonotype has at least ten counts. Here the CDR3 reads CASSLVRTSDEQFF. CDR3 coding DNA: TGTGCCAGCAGCTTAGTCCGGACTAGCGATGAGCAGTTCTTC. The chain uses TRBV11-2 and TRBJ2-1, with 9 nucleotides matching TRBD2. In germline, CDR1 is SGHAT, CDR2 FQNNGV. With V trimmed by 1 base and J by 8 bases, 3 bases remained unmatched. The CDR3 is 14 residues long.

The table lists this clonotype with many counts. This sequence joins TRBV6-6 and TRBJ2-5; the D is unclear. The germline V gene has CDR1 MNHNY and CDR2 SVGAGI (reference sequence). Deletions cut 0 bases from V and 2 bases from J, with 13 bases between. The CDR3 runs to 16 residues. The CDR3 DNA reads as TGTGCCAGCAGTTACTCGAGGCGAGCACGACAAGAGACCCAGTACTTC. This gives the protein CASSYSRRARQETQYF.

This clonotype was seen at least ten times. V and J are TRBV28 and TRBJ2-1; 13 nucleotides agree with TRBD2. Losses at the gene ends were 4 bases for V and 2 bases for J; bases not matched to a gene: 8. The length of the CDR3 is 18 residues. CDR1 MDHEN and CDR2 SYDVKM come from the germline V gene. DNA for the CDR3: TGTGCCAGCAGTTCCGGGACTAGCGGGGACCGCGCCTACAATGAGCAGTTCTTC. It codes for CASSSGTSGDRAYNEQFF.

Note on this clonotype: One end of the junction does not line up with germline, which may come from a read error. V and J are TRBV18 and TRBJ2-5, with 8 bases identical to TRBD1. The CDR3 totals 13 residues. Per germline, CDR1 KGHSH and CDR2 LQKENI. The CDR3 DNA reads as TGTGCCAGCTCACCACCTGCAGGGGGCCCGAGGGACTTC. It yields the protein CASSPPAGGPRDF.

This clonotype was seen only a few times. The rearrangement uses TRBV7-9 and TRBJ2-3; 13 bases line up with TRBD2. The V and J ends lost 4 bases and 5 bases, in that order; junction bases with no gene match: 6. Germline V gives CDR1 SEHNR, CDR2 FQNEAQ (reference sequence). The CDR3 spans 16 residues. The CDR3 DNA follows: TGTGCCAGCAGCTCGTCGGGACTAGCGGGGTTAGATACGCAGTATTTT. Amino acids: CASSSSGLAGLDTQYF.

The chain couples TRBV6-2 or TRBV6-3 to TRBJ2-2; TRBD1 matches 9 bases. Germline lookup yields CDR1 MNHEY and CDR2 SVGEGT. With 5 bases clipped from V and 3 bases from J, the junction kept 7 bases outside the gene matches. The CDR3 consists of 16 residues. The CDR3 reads CASSQGDRVDTGELFF. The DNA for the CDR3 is TGTGCCAGCAGTCAAGGGGACAGGGTAGACACCGGGGAGCTGTTTTTT.

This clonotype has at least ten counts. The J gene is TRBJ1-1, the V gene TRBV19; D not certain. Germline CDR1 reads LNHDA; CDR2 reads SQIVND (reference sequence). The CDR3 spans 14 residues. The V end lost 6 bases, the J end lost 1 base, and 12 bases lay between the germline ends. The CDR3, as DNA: TGTGCCAGTAGCAATCTCGCCCAGAACACTGAAGCTTTCTTT. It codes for CASSNLAQNTEAFF.

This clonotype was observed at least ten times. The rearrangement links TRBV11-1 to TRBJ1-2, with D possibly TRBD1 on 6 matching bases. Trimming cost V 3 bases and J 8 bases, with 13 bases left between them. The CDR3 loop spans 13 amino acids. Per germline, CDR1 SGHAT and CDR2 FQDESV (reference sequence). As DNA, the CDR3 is TGTGCCAGCAGCTTGTCTAACAGGGAAGGCTACACCTTC. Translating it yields CASSLSNREGYTF.

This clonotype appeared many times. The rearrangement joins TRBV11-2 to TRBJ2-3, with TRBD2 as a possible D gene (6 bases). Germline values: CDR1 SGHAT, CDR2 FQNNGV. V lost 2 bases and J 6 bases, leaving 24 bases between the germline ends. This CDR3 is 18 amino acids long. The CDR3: CASSLRDGGTTPGDTQYF. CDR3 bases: TGTGCCAGCAGCTTACGAGATGGCGGGACCACCCCGGGGGATACGCAGTATTTT.

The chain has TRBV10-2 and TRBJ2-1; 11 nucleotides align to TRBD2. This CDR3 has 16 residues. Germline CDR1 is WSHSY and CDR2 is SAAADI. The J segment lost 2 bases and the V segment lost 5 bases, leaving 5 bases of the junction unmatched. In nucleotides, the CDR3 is TGCGCCAGCAGTTACTATAGCGGGAGGGCCTACAATGAGCAGTTCTTC. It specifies CASSYYSGRAYNEQFF.

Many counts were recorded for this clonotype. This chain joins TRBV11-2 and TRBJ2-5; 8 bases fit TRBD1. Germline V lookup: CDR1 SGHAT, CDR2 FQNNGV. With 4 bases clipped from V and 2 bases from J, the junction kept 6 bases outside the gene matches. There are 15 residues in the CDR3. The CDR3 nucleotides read TGTGCCAGCAGCTCGGGACAGGTTTTACAAGAGACCCAGTACTTC. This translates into CASSSGQVLQETQYF.

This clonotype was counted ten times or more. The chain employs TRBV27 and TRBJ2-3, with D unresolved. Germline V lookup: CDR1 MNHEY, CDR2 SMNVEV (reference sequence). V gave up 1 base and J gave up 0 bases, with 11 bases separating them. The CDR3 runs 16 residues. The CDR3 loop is CASSLLGVSSTDTQYF. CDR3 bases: TGTGCCAGCAGTTTATTAGGCGTATCTAGCACAGATACGCAGTATTTT.

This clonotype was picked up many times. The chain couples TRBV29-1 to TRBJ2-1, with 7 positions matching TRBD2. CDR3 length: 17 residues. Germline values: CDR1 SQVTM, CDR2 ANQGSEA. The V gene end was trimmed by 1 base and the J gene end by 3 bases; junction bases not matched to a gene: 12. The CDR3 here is CSVEGAEAGINYNEQFF. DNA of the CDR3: TGCAGCGTTGAAGGGGCGGAAGCGGGAATAAACTACAATGAGCAGTTCTTC.

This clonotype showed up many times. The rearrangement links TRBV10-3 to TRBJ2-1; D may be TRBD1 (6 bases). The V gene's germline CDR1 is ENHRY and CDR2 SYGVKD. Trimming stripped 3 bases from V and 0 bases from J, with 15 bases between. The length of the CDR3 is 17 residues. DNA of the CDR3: TGTGCCATCAGTGACCCCAGGGGAGAAAGCTCCTACAATGAGCAGTTCTTC. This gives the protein CAISDPRGESSYNEQFF.

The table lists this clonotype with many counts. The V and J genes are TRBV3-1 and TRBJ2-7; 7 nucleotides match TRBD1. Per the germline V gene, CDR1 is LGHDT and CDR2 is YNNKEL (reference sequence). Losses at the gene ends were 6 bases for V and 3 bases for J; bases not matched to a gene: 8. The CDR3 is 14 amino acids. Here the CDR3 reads CASRNTGVGYEQYF. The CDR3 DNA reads TGTGCCAGCAGGAACACAGGGGTGGGCTACGAGCAGTACTTC.

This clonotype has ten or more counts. CDR3 amino acids: CSARDLGPSPLTDTQYF. CDR3 sequence (DNA): TGCAGTGCTAGAGATCTAGGTCCTAGCCCCCTTACGGATACGCAGTATTTT. The V and J genes are TRBV20-1 and TRBJ2-3; perhaps TRBD2 as D (5 bases). The CDR3 runs 17 residues. Germline V CDR1 and CDR2: DFQATT, SNEGSKA (reference sequence). The ends were cut back, 0 bases at V and 6 bases at J, with 22 bases in the middle.

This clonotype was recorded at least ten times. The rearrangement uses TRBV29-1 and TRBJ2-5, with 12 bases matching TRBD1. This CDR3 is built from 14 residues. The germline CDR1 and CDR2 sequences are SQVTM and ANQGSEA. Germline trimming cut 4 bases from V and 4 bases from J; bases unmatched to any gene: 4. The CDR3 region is CSVVRDRGRETQYF. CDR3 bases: TGCAGCGTTGTCCGGGACAGGGGGCGAGAGACCCAGTACTTC. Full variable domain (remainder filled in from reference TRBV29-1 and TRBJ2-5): SAVISQKPSRDICQRGTSLTIQCQVDSQVTMMFWYRQQPGQSLTLIATANQGSEATYESGFVIDKFPISRPNLTFSTLTVSNMSPEDSSIYLCSVVRDRGRETQYFGPGTRLLVL.

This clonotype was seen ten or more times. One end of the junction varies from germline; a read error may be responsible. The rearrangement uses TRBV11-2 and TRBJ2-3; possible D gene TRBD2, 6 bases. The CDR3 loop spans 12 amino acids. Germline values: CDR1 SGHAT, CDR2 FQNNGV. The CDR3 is CASSLAGDTQCF. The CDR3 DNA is TGTGCCAGCAGCTTAGCGGGAGATACGCAGTGTTTT. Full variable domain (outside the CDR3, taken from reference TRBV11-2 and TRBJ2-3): EAGVAQSPRYKIIEKRQSVAFWCNPISGHATLYWYQQILGQGPKLLIQFQNNGVVDDSQLPKDRFSAERLKGVDSTLKIQPAKLEDSAVYLCASSLAGDTQCFGPGTRLTVL.